This section outlines one T cell receptor beta chain sequence together with its context. The antigen remains undetermined. The sorted-subset replicate PCRs were given about 200 ng DNA, which is tens of thousands of T cell genomes. Some clones are missing from TCRdb's copy, which holds only in-frame ones; the method was immunoSEQ multiplex PCR. Among a few million clones listed, 92% were seen once. This entry comes from a study of shared clonotypes between healthy human individuals. As for the study in general: The cohort comprised a couple of women and a few men. Their ages spanned 18 to 49 years. Points from the study as a whole: Generation probability values for non-shared clonotypes were lower than those for clonotypes shared by all four donors.

Germline CDR1 SGHRS, CDR2 YFSETQ. Between the trimmed V and J ends, which lost 2 bases and 7 bases, there was a span of 13 bases. The CDR3 has 14 residues. Partitioning of CD4+ cells yielded a CD45RA+ naive subset and a CD45RA-negative memory subset. This receptor was identified in a man between 18 and 29 years old in good health. Some clones in this sample may be carry-over from other donors' samples. Sequencing was done on a sample of naive CD4+ T cells from PBMCs. As for subset: CD45RA+ positively selected. The rearrangement joins TRBV5-1 to TRBJ2-1, with D uncertain. CDR3 nucleotides: TGCGCCAGCAGCTTCGGATCAGATTGGAATGAGCAGTTCTTC. Protein product: CASSFGSDWNEQFF.